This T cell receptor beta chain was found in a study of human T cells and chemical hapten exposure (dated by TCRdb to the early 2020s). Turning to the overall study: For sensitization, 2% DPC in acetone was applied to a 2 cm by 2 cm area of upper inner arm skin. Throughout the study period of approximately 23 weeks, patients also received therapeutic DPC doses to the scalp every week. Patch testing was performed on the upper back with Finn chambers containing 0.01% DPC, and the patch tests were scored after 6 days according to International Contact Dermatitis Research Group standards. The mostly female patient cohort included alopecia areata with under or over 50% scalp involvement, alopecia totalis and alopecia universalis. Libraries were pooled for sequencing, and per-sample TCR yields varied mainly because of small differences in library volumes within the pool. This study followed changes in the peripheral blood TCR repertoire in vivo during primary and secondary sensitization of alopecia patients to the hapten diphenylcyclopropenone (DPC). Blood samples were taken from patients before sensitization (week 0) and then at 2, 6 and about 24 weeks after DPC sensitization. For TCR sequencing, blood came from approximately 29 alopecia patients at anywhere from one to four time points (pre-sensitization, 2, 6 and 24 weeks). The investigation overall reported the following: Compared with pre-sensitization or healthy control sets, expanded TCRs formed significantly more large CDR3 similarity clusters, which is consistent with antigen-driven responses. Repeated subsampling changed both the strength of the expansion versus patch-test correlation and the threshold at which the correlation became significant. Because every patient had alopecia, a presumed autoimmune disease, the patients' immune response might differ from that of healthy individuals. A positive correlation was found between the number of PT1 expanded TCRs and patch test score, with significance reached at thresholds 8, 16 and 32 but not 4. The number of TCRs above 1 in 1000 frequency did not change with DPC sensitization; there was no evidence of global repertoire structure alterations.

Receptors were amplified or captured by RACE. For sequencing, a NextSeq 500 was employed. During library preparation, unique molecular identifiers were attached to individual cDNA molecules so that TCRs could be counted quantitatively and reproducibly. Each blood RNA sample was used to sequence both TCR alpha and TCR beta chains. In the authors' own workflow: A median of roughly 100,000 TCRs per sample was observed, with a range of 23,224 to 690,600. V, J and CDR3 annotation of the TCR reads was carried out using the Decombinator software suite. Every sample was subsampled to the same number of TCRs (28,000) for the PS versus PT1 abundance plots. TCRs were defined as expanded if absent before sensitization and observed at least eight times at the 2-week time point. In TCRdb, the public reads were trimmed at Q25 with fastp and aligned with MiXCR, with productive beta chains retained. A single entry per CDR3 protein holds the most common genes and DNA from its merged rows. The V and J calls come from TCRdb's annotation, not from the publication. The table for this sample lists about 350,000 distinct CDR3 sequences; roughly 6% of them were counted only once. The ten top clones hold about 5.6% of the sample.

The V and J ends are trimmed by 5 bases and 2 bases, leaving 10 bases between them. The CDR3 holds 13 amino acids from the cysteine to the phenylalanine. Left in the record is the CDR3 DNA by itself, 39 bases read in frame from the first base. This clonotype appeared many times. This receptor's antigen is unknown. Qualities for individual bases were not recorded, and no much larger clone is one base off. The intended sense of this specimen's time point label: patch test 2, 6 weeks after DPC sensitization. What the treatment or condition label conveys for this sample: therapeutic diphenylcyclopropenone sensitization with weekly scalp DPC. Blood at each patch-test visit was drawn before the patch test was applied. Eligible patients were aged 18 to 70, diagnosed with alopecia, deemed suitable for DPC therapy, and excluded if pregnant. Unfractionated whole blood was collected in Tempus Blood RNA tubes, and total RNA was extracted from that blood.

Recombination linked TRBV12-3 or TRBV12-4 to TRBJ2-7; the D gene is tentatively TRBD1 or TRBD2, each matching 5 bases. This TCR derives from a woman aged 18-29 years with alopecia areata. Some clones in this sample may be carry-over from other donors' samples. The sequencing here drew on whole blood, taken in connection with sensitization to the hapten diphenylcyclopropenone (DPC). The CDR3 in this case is CASSRDGPYEQYF. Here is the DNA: TGTGCCAGCAGTCGGGACGGACCCTACGAGCAGTACTTC.